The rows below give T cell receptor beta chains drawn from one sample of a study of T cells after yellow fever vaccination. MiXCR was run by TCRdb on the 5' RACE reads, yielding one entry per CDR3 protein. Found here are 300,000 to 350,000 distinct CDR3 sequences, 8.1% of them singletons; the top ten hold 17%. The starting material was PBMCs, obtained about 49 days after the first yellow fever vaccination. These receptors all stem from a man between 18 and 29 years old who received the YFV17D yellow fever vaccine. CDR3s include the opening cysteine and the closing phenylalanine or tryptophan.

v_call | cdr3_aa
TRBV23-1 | CASSQWAGGSNQPQHF
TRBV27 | CASSPPPVGGRRNEKLFF
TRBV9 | CASSDSWLGSYNEQFF
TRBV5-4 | CASSGGQVRGEAFF
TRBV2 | CASTRTVNTEAFF
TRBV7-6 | CASSFSTGPYNEQFF
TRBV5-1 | CASSLESGLEETQYF
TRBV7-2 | CASSLGTVNEKLFF
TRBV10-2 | CASSKGLLAGGKYNEQFF
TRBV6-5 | CASSYGDRMNTEAFF
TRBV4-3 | CASSQRGRDWSDGYTF
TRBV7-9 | CASSLSGGANTGELFF
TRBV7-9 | CASSLGSGASYNSPLHF
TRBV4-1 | CASSQEASGGTRWETQYF
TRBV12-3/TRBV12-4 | CASSVTEAFF
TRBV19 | CASTQSGAPTGELFF
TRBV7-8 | CASSLQGNSNQPQHF
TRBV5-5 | CASSPDSNEKLFF
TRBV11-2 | CASSPIERGGGEQFF
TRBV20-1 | CSALTGTGDEKLFF
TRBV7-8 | CASSPTGGGRGEQFF
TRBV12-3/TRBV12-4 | CASSQQGGNTEAFF
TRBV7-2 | CASSRGAENEQFF
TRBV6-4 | CASSPATSGGGADTQYF
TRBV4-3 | CASSQDLGGGETQYF
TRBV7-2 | CASSSGEKLFF
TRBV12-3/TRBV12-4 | CASKPSGGSNYGYTF
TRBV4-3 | CASSQVPGQGNIQYF
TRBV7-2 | CASSFLAVLFF
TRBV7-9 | CASTDVISPTDIQYF
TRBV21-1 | CASSKEFAGLNEQFF
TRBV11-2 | CASSLEGQGARNTEAFF
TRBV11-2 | CASSRGASSGHIREYF
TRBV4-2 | CASSQEAGEGTGELFF
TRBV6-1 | CASSPSGGPYNEQFF
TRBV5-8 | CASSLRDRAKNIQYF
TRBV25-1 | CASKSRASDTQYF
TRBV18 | CASSWDSVHYEQYF
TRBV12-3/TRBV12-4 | CASSLWSVSSEAFF
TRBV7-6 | CASSLGMMGYTDTQYF
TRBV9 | CASSVQASGNTIYF
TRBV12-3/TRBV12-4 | CASSFSVVEEKLFF
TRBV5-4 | CASSLAGRGYNEQFF
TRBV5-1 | CASSLVATRTEEAFF
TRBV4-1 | CASSRQAVQETQYF
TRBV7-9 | CASSLGVFGEYEKLFF
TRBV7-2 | CASSPSSAGNYGYTF
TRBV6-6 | CASSYDRRTQYF
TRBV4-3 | CASSQVGRGDEQFF
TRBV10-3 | CAISELALDTQYF
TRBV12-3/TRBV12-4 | CASGRTGGYIQYF
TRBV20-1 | CSASGLDQETQYF
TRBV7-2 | CASSRDAIYGYTF